The 18 T cell receptor beta chains given below trace back to one sample, sequenced in a study of T cell changes during pregnancy in multiple sclerosis. TCRdb's table, derived via immunoSEQ multiplex PCR, lists solely in-frame clones and lacks some. The table has around 80,000 clones, 92% seen once. The specimen was peripheral blood, collected before pregnancy. These receptors were taken from a female donor with multiple sclerosis, enrolled in a pregnancy study.

The rearrangement uses TRBV30 and TRBJ1-3, with 7 nucleotides matching TRBD1. Germline assignment: CDR1 GTSNPN and CDR2 SVGIG (reference sequence). V dropped 7 bases and J dropped 0; count of bases not matched to a gene: 6. This CDR3 is built from 14 residues. DNA for the CDR3: TGTGCCTCACACCGGGACAGCTCTGGAAACACCATATATTTT. The encoded protein is CASHRDSSGNTIYF. Complete variable domain (other parts from reference TRBV30 and TRBJ1-3): SQTIHQWPATLVQPVGSPLSLECTVEGTSNPNLYWYRQAAGRGLQLLFYSVGIGQISSEVPQNLSASRPQDRQFILSSKKLLLSDSGFYLCASHRDSSGNTIYFGEGSWLTVV.

CDR3 amino acids: CASSSTVTGSTVTGELFF. The CDR3 DNA sequence: TGTGCCAGCAGCTCGACCGTAACAGGTTCGACGGTCACCGGGGAGCTGTTTTTT. The chain uses TRBV7-9 and TRBJ2-2; the D gene is possibly TRBD1 (5 bases). Germline V lookup: CDR1 SEHNR, CDR2 FQNEAQ (reference sequence). This CDR3 spans 18 amino acids. With 4 bases removed from V and 4 bases from J, the gap between germline ends came to 22 bases.

The chain employs TRBV29-1 and TRBJ2-5; 11 bases line up with TRBD2. This CDR3 comprises 15 residues. The germline gives CDR1 SQVTM, CDR2 ANQGSEA. After removal of 6 bases from V and 2 bases from J, the junction contained 8 bases not matched to a gene. CDR3 region: CSVHRRTSGQETQYF. CDR3 bases: TGCAGCGTCCACAGACGGACTAGCGGGCAAGAGACCCAGTACTTC. The whole variable domain, remainder taken from reference TRBV29-1 and TRBJ2-5, is SAVISQKPSRDICQRGTSLTIQCQVDSQVTMMFWYRQQPGQSLTLIATANQGSEATYESGFVIDKFPISRPNLTFSTLTVSNMSPEDSSIYLCSVHRRTSGQETQYFGPGTRLLVL.

V gene TRBV12-5 combines with J gene TRBJ2-7; D may be TRBD2 (5 bases). The CDR3 consists of 13 residues. Looked up from germline, CDR1 is LGHNT and CDR2 is FRNRAP. V was trimmed by 7 bases and J by 3 bases, leaving 13 bases between them. The chain's CDR3 is CASASSGNYEQYF. As DNA, the CDR3 is TGTGCTAGTGCCTCCAGCGGAAACTACGAGCAGTACTTC. Looking up the rest from reference TRBV12-5 and TRBJ2-7 gives the full variable domain: DARVTQTPRHKVTEMGQEVTMRCQPILGHNTVFWYRQTMMQGLELLAYFRNRAPLDDSGMPKDRFSAEMPDATLATLKIQPSEPRDSAVYFCASASSGNYEQYFGPGTRLTVT.

DNA for the CDR3: TGTGCCAGCAGCGAGGTACCGGGGGGGGGAGAGACCCAGTACTTC. This sequence encodes CASSEVPGGGETQYF. V usage is TRBV5-6 and J usage is TRBJ2-5, with 8 positions matching TRBD2. The CDR3 length is 15 residues. Trimming took 4 bases from V and 4 from J; bases not matched to a gene: 9. Germline CDR1 reads SGHDT; CDR2 reads YYEEEE.

The chain recombines TRBV6-4 with TRBJ2-5, with D possibly matching TRBD1 (6 bases). V gave up 4 bases and J gave up 5 bases, with 23 bases separating them. The CDR3 length is 17 residues. Germline V gene sequence: CDR1 MRHNA, CDR2 SNTAGT. The CDR3 sequence: CASSGLRDKGTGETQYF. The CDR3 DNA is TGTGCCAGCAGTGGCCTCCGGGACAAGGGGACCGGGGAGACCCAGTACTTC.

This clone was seen once. This chain joins TRBV29-1 and TRBJ1-6; 11 positions agree with TRBD1. With V trimmed by 6 bases and J by 1 base, 5 bases remained unmatched. The length of the CDR3 is 16 residues. The germline CDR1 and CDR2 sequences are SQVTM and ANQGSEA. The chain's CDR3 is CSVPDRGQSYNSPLHF. The CDR3, as DNA: TGCAGCGTCCCGGACAGGGGGCAATCCTATAATTCACCCCTCCACTTT.

Turning to this clone: The identical CDR3 is also encoded by other nucleotide sequences in the sample. This sequence joins TRBV5-1 and TRBJ1-2, with TRBD1 matching 12 bases. The CDR3 totals 16 residues. The V segment lost 0 bases and the J segment 6 bases; nucleotides outside the gene matches: 6. The germline V gene has CDR1 SGHRS and CDR2 YFSETQ. Here the CDR3 DNA reads TGCGCCAGCAGCTTGGAAACCGGGACAGGGGGCAATGGCTACACCTTC. Translated: CASSLETGTGGNGYTF.

The gene calls are TRBV6-5 and TRBJ2-7; D unclear. Germline V CDR1 and CDR2: MNHEY, SVGAGI. The CDR3 contains 15 residues. Deletions cut 0 bases from V and 0 bases from J, with 9 bases between. CDR3 sequence reads: CASSYSLQLSYEQYF. CDR3 sequence (DNA): TGTGCCAGCAGTTACTCTTTACAGCTCTCCTACGAGCAGTACTTC.

The rearrangement uses TRBV5-6 and TRBJ2-2, with D perhaps TRBD2 (5 bases). Germline V gene data show CDR1 as SGHDT and CDR2 as YYEEEE. CDR3 size: 15 residues. Trimming cost V 4 bases and J 6 bases, with 16 bases left between them. CDR3 region: CASSRGRVGSGELFF. The CDR3 DNA is TGTGCCAGCAGCCGGGGAAGAGTCGGTTCCGGGGAGCTGTTTTTT.

The table lists this clone with a few counts. The V gene is TRBV11-2, the J gene TRBJ1-6; D is uncertain. Trimming removed 3 bases at V and 8 bases at J, with 11 bases between. Germline V gene sequence: CDR1 SGHAT, CDR2 FQNNGV. This CDR3 comprises 14 residues. CDR3 DNA sequence: TGTGCCAGCAGCTTTGTGACGACTTATTCACCCCTCCACTTT. It specifies CASSFVTTYSPLHF.

The J gene is TRBJ1-2, the V gene TRBV19, with D possibly TRBD1 on 6 matching bases. V was trimmed by 5 bases and J by 4 bases, leaving 17 bases between them. The CDR3 loop spans 15 amino acids. CDR1 and CDR2 from the germline V gene are LNHDA and SQIVND (reference sequence). DNA for the CDR3: TGTGCCAGTAGTGAGGACAGTTTAGGGATCTATGGCTACACCTTC. Its translation: CASSEDSLGIYGYTF.

The rearrangement uses TRBV6-5 and TRBJ1-1, with TRBD1 matching over 9 bases. CDR3 length: 16 residues. The germline V gene has CDR1 MNHEY and CDR2 SVGAGI. J gave up 1 base and V 2 bases, and 5 bases lay outside the gene matches. As DNA, the CDR3 is TGTGCCAGCAGTTACACCGCGGACAGGGGGAACACTGAAGCTTTCTTT. This sequence encodes CASSYTADRGNTEAFF.

The CDR3: CASSGTVFQPQHF. The CDR3 nucleotides are TGTGCCAGCAGTGGTACGGTGTTTCAGCCCCAGCATTTT. The chain joins TRBV6-5 to TRBJ1-5; D gene unclear. Per germline, CDR1 MNHEY and CDR2 SVGAGI. The V and J ends lost 5 bases and 6 bases respectively, with 11 bases between them. The CDR3 sequence is 13 residues long.

The chain couples TRBV19 to TRBJ1-5; 10 bases are a match to TRBD1. V lost 6 bases, J lost 5 bases, and 10 bases stayed unmatched. Germline CDR1 LNHDA, CDR2 SQIVND (reference sequence). This CDR3 contains 16 residues. The CDR3 loop reads CASRAPGQGMDQPQHF. As DNA, the CDR3 is TGTGCCAGTAGGGCCCCGGGACAGGGGATGGATCAGCCCCAGCATTTT.

The chain couples TRBV7-3 to TRBJ2-1; 10 bases are shared with TRBD2. V lost 5 bases, J lost 6 bases, and 7 bases stayed unmatched. Germline CDR1 reads SGHTA; CDR2 reads FQGTGA. The length of the CDR3 is 15 residues. In nucleotides, the CDR3 is TGTGCCAGCAGCCCAAACAGCGGGGGGGGCAATGAGCAGTTCTTC. It encodes CASSPNSGGGNEQFF.

J is TRBJ2-7 and V is TRBV5-6; the match to TRBD1 covers 10 bases. There are 15 residues in the CDR3. Germline V gene lookup returns CDR1 SGHDT and CDR2 YYEEEE. V lost 2 bases and J lost 3; bases outside the gene matches: 5. This CDR3 reads CASSFRGTGVYEQYF. CDR3 DNA: TGTGCCAGCAGCTTTCGGGGGACAGGGGTCTACGAGCAGTACTTC.

This chain connects TRBV5-4 to TRBJ2-3; 9 bases fit TRBD2. Germline V gene data show CDR1 as SGHNT and CDR2 as YYREEE (reference sequence). The CDR3 contains 15 residues. After removal of 1 base from V and 9 bases from J, the junction contained 9 bases not matched to a gene. In DNA, the CDR3 is TGTGCCAGCAGCTTGCGCCTAGCGGGGACCGAAACGCAGTATTTT. Its protein product is CASSLRLAGTETQYF. Supplemented by reference TRBV5-4 and TRBJ2-3, the full variable domain reads ETGVTQSPTHLIKTRGQQVTLRCSSQSGHNTVSWYQQALGQGPQFIFQYYREEENGRGNFPPRFSGLQFPNYSSELNVNALELDDSALYLCASSLRLAGTETQYFGPGTRLTVL.